This is a list of T cell receptor beta chains from one sample in a study of technical replicates of blood from several donors. Sequenced by immunoSEQ multiplex PCR; TCRdb stores in-frame clones only, minus some. The sample records about 83,000 clones, 85% to 95% being singletons. Sequences were obtained from T cells isolated from PBMCs. These receptors originate from a human donor in good health. Both conserved end residues are trimmed from each CDR3. The order of the fields is CDR3 length, V gene, CDR3 protein.

length: 12; V: TRBV7-9; CDR3: ASSLDRDNYGYT
length: 12; V: TRBV11-1; CDR3: ASSFRQGSETQY
length: 12; V: TRBV15; CDR3: ATSSKGAGNEQF
length: 16; V: TRBV4-2; CDR3: ASSQDHWGTGFTDTQY
length: 10; V: TRBV25-1; CDR3: ASSESRDEQY
length: 13; V: TRBV6-5; CDR3: ASSSVTGFNEKLF
length: 12; V: TRBV28; CDR3: ASATRDREDIQY
length: 13; V: TRBV6-5; CDR3: ASRRNSDRGSGYT
length: 11; V: TRBV7-8; CDR3: ASSLARGGDAF
length: 11; V: TRBV10-3; CDR3: AINRVGNTEAF
length: 13; V: TRBV9; CDR3: ASSVAAGLFYEQY
length: 13; V: TRBV28; CDR3: ASSLGQGFLGEQF
length: 13; V: TRBV19; CDR3: ASRGRQGSNTEAF
length: 12; V: TRBV30; CDR3: AWRGQGRDTEAF
length: 13; V: TRBV6-5; CDR3: ASSQIQTGGYGYT
length: 12; V: TRBV4-1; CDR3: ASRRLAGTGELF
length: 11; V: TRBV7-9; CDR3: ASSIGTGDGYT
length: 13; V: TRBV5-1; CDR3: ASSLTGSSSYEQY
length: 13; V: TRBV5-1; CDR3: ASSSPRDRSTEAF
length: 13; V: TRBV2; CDR3: ASSEDSGNPYEQY
length: 12; V: TRBV5-7; CDR3: ASRTGTPNTEAF
length: 16; V: TRBV13; CDR3: ASSLSQITTSWAYEQY
length: 9; V: TRBV5-1; CDR3: ASSTSYEQY
length: 10; V: TRBV5-3; CDR3: ARWTGGTEAF
length: 15; V: TRBV6-1; CDR3: ASSDPISGSSYNEQF
length: 16; V: TRBV5-4; CDR3: ASSPYPGQSSGANVLT
length: 12; V: TRBV2; CDR3: ASSENFAGDTQY
length: 11; V: TRBV15; CDR3: ATIEEENTEAF
length: 15; V: TRBV6-1; CDR3: ASSGGPGQGPTGTQY
length: 14; V: TRBV5-5; CDR3: ASSLGLAGVVYEQY
length: 10; V: TRBV29-1; CDR3: SAMTGDQPQH
length: 12; V: TRBV11-2; CDR3: ASSLGTGPYEQY
length: 15; V: TRBV18; CDR3: ASSPPGSTGGGEKLF
length: 15; V: TRBV18; CDR3: ASSPPPRQQPSYEQY
length: 11; V: TRBV28; CDR3: ASSLRESYEQY
length: 15; V: TRBV18; CDR3: ASSPVFGQGFGDEQF
length: 8; V: TRBV21-1; CDR3: ASSKARGT
length: 11; V: TRBV5-1; CDR3: ASSLDRTGEAF
length: 15; V: TRBV5-1; CDR3: ASSFNPGTRTHNEQF
length: 12; V: TRBV7-9; CDR3: ASSLQGLVEKLF
length: 12; V: TRBV6-4; CDR3: ASSDSRASQPQH
length: 12; V: TRBV10-1; CDR3: ASSDGGDPYEQY
length: 12; V: TRBV5-4; CDR3: ASSDPTSSDTQY
length: 13; V: TRBV28; CDR3: ASSYRGGSSYEQY